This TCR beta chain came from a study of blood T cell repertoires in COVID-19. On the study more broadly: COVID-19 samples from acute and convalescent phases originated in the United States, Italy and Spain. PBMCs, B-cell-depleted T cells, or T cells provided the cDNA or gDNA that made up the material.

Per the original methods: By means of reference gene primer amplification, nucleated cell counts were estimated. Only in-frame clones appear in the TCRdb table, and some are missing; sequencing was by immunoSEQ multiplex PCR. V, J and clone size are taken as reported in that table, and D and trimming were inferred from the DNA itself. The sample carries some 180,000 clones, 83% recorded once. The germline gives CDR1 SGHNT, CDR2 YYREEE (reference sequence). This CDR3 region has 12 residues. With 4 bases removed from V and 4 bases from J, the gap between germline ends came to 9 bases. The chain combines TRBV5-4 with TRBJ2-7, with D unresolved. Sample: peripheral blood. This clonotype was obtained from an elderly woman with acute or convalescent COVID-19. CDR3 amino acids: CASSVDGYEQYF. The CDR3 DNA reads TGTGCCAGCAGCGTAGACGGGTACGAGCAGTACTTC. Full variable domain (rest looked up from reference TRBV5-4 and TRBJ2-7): ETGVTQSPTHLIKTRGQQVTLRCSSQSGHNTVSWYQQALGQGPQFIFQYYREEENGRGNFPPRFSGLQFPNYSSELNVNALELDDSALYLCASSVDGYEQYFGPGTRLTVT.